This record concerns one T cell receptor (beta chain) sequence. TCRdb reprocessed the 5' RACE reads and stores each CDR3 protein as one record, lacking DNA. This listing includes some 280,000 distinct CDR3 sequences. This CDR3 comprises 15 residues. CDR1 and CDR2 (germline): KGHSH, LQKENI. This sample was included in a study of T cells expressing NK-cell markers. Study background: Seropositivity for HCMV was found in most of the eight sequenced donors, with one seronegative.

Input material: blood T cells: a sorted CD56 or NKG2C T cell subset, CD4+ or CD8+ T cells, or bulk PBMC T cells (not recorded which). The source of this sequence is a young man in good health. The chain joins TRBV18 to TRBJ1-1; the TCRdb D gene call, TRBD1, has no DNA to confirm it. The CDR3 region is CASSAGTGPNTEAFF.